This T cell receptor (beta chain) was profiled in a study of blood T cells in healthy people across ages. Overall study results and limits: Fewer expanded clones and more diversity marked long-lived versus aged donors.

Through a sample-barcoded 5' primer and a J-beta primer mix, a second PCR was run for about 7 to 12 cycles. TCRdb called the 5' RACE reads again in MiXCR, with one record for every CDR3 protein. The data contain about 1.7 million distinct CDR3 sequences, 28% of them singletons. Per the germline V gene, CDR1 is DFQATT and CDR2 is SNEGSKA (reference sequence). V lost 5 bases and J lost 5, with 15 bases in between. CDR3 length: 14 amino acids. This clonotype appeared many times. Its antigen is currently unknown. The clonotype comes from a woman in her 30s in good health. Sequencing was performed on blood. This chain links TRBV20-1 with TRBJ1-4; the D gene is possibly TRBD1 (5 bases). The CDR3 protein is CSAGTGTRNEKLFF. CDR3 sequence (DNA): TGCAGTGCTGGGACCGGGACTCGCAATGAAAAACTGTTTTTT.